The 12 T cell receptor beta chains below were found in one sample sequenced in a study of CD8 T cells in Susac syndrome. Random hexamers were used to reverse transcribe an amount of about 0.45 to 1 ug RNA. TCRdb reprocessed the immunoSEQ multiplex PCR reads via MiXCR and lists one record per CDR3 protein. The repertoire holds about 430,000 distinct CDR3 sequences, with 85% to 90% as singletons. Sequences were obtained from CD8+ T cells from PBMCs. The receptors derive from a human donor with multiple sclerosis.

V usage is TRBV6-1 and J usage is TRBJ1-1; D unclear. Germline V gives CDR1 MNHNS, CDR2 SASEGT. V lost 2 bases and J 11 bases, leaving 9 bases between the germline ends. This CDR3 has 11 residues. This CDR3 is CASSEMGDAFF. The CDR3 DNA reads TGTGCCAGCAGTGAAATGGGAGACGCTTTCTTT.

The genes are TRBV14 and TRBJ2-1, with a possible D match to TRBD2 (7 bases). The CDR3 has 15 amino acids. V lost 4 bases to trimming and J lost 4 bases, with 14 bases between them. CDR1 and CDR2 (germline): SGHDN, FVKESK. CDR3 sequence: CASSPWGGPYNEQFF. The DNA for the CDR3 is TGTGCCAGCAGCCCCTGGGGGGGGCCTTACAATGAGCAGTTCTTC. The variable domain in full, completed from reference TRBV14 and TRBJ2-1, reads EAGVTQFPSHSVIEKGQTVTLRCDPISGHDNLYWYRRVMGKEIKFLLHFVKESKQDESGMPNNRFLAERTGGTYSTLKVQPAELEDSGVYFCASSPWGGPYNEQFFGPGTRLTVL.

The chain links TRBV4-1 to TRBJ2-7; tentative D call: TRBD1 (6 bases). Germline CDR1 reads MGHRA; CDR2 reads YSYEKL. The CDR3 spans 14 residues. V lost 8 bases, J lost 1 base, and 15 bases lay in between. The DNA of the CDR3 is TGCGCCAGCGGAACAGGGAGCAGGTCCTACGAGCAGTACTTC. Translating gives CASGTGSRSYEQYF.

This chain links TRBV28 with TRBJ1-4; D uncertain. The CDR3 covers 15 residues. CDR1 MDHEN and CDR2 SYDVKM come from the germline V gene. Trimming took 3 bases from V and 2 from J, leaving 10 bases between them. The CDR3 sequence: CASSFYKSTNEKLFF. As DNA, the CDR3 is TGTGCCAGCAGTTTTTACAAATCTACTAATGAAAAACTGTTTTTT.

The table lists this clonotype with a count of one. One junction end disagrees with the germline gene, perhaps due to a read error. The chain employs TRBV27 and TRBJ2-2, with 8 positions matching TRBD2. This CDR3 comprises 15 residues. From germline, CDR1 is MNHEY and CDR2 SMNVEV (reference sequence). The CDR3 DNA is TGTGCCAGCAGTTTTAGCGGGGAGAACACCGGGGGGCTGTTTTTT. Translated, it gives CASSFSGENTGGLFF.

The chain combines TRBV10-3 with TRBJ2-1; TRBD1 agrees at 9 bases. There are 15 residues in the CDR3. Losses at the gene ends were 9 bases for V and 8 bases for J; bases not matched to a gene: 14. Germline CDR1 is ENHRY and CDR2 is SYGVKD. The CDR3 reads CAISPGTGMLDEQFF. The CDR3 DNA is TGTGCCATTTCACCCGGGACAGGGATGCTCGATGAGCAGTTCTTC.

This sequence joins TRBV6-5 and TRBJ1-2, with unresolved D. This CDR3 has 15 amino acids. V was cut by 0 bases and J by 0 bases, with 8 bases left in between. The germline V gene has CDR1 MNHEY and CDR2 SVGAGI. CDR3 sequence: CASSYSGETNYGYTF. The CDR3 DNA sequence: TGTGCCAGCAGTTACTCAGGCGAAACTAACTATGGCTACACCTTC.

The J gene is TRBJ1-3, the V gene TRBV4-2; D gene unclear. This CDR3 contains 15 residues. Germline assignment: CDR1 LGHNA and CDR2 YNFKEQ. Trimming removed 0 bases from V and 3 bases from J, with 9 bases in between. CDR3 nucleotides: TGTGCCAGCAGCCAAGACAAAAGTGGTGGAAACACCATATATTTT. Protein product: CASSQDKSGGNTIYF.

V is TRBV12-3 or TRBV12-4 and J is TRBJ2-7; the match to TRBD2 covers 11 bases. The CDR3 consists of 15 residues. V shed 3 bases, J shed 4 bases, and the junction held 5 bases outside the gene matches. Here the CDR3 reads CASSLGLAEMYEQYF. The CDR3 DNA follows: TGTGCCAGCAGTTTGGGACTAGCGGAGATGTACGAGCAGTACTTC.

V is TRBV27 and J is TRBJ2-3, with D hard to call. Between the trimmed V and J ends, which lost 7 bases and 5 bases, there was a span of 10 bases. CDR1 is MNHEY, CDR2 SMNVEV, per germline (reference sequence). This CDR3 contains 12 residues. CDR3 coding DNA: TGTGCCAGCACCGATCGCGGAGATACGCAGTATTTT. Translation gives CASTDRGDTQYF.

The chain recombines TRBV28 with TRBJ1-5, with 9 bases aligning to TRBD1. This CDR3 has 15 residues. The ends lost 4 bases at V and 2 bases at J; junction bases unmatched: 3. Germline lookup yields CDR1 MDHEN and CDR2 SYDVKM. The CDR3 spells CASSSDRGGNQPQHF. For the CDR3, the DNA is TGTGCCAGCAGTTCAGACAGGGGGGGCAATCAGCCCCAGCATTTT.

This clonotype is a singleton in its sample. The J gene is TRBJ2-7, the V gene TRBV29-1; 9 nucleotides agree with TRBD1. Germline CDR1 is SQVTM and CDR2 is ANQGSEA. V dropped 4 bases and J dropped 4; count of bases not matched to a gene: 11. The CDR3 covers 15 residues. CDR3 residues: CSVVFLGQGSYEQYF. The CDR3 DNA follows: TGCAGCGTTGTTTTCCTGGGACAGGGTAGTTACGAGCAGTACTTC.